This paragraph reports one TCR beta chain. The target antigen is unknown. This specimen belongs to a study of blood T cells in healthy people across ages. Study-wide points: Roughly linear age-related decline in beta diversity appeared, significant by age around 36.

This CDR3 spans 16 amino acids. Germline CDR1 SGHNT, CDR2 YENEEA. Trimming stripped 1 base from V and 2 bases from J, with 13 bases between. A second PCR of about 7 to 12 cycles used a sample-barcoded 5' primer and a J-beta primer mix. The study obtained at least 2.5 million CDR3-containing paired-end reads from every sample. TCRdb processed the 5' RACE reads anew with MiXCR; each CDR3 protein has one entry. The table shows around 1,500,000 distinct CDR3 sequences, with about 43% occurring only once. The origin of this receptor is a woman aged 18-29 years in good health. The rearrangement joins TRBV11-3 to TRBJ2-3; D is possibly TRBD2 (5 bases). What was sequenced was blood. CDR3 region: CASSLGSPGFTDTQYF. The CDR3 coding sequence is TGTGCCAGCAGCTTAGGTAGTCCGGGATTCACAGATACGCAGTATTTT. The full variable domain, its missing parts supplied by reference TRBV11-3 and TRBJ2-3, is EAGVVQSPRYKIIEKKQPVAFWCNPISGHNTLYWYLQNLGQGPELLIRYENEEAVDDSQLPKDRFSAERLKGVDSTLKIQPAELGDSAVYLCASSLGSPGFTDTQYFGPGTRLTVL.